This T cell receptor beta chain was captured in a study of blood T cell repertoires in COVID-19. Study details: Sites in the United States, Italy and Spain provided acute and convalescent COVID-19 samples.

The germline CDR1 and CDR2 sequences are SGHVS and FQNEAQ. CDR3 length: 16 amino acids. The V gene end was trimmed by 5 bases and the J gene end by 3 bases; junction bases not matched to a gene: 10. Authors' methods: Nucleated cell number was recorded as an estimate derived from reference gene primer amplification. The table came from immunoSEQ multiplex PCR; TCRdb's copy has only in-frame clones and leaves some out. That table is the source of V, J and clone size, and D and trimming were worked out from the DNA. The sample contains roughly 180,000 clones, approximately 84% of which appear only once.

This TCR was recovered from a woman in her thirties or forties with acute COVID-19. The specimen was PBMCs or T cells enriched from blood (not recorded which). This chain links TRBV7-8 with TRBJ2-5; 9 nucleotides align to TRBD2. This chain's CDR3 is CASSPRLAEPEETQYF. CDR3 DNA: TGTGCCAGCAGCCCGCGACTAGCGGAGCCTGAAGAGACCCAGTACTTC. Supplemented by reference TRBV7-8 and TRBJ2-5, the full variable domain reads GAGVSQSPRYKVAKRGQDVALRCDPISGHVSLFWYQQALGQGPEFLTYFQNEAQLDKSGLPSDRFFAERPEGSVSTLKIQRTQQEDSAVYLCASSPRLAEPEETQYFGPGTRLLVL.